Presented here are 31 T cell receptor beta chains from one specimen sequenced in a study of early T cells in non-severe SARS-CoV-2 infection. Via MiXCR, TCRdb re-called the 5' RACE reads, giving one row per CDR3 protein. The sample consists of about 21,000 distinct CDR3 sequences, 4.5% to 6% of them appearing once. Sequencing used whole blood, obtained at baseline. The source is an adult who was a healthcare worker with PCR-confirmed SARS-CoV-2 infection or an uninfected control (not recorded which).

Many counts were recorded for this clonotype. The rearrangement links TRBV7-9 to TRBJ1-2; D unresolved. CDR1 is SEHNR, CDR2 FQNEAQ, per germline (reference sequence). This CDR3 is built from 12 residues. Trimming left V 5 bases short and J 1 base short, with 5 bases between. CDR3 sequence: CASSNNNYGYTF. CDR3 DNA: TGTGCCAGCAGCAACAATAACTATGGCTACACCTTC.

This clonotype was counted many times. The genes are TRBV25-1 and TRBJ2-7; tentative D call: TRBD1 (6 bases). The CDR3 runs 13 residues. In germline, CDR1 is MGHDK, CDR2 SYGVNS. V was cut by 5 bases and J by 2 bases, with 10 bases left in between. CDR3 region: CASSPQGTYEQYF. In DNA form, the CDR3 reads TGTGCCAGCAGTCCCCAGGGGACCTACGAGCAGTACTTC.

This clonotype was counted between two and nine times. The V gene is TRBV7-2, the J gene TRBJ2-7; the D gene is possibly TRBD2 (5 bases). Germline loops: CDR1 SGHTA, CDR2 FQGNSA. CDR3 length: 13 amino acids. Deletions cut 7 bases from V and 1 base from J, with 11 bases between. Here the CDR3 DNA reads TGTGCCAGCACCAAGTCGGGGTCCTACGAGCAGTACTTC. This gives the protein CASTKSGSYEQYF.

The J gene is TRBJ1-6, the V gene TRBV7-2; D is unclear. The germline gives CDR1 SGHTA, CDR2 FQGNSA. The V gene lost 5 bases and the J gene lost 5 bases, with 13 bases spanning the gap. The CDR3 sequence is 15 residues long. CDR3 amino acids: CASSPRLEDNSPLHF. The CDR3 region has the DNA TGTGCCAGCAGCCCCAGGCTCGAGGATAATTCACCCCTCCACTTT.

The chain combines TRBV7-2 with TRBJ2-3; D is ambiguous. The CDR3 has 17 amino acids. CDR1 and CDR2 (germline): SGHTA, FQGNSA. V lost 1 base to trimming and J lost 2 bases, with 16 bases between them. The DNA of the CDR3 is TGTGCCAGCAGCTTAGAAGGCAGGCCCTCGCTCACAGATACGCAGTATTTT. Its protein product is CASSLEGRPSLTDTQYF.

This clonotype was picked up a small number of times. The chain carries TRBV12-3 or TRBV12-4 and TRBJ1-1; D might be TRBD1 (5 bases). The CDR3 spans 16 residues. Trimming pared 6 bases from V and 0 bases from J, leaving 17 bases between. Here the CDR3 DNA reads TGTGCCAGCAGGGGAGCCCCGACAGACATGAACACTGAAGCTTTCTTT. Translated, it gives CASRGAPTDMNTEAFF.

CDR3 DNA: TGTGCCAGCAGCCGCCGGGACAGGGCAGAGACCCAGTACTTC. This codes for CASSRRDRAETQYF. The chain has TRBV11-2 and TRBJ2-5, with TRBD1 identical over 9 bases. This CDR3 has 14 residues. The germline V gene has CDR1 SGHAT and CDR2 FQNNGV. The V segment lost 5 bases and the J segment 4 bases; nucleotides outside the gene matches: 5.

Judged by abundance, this clonotype is medium-sized (0.01 to 0.1%). The chain recombines TRBV7-8 with TRBJ1-2; tentatively, D is TRBD1 (5 bases). CDR3 size: 15 residues. V was cut by 5 bases and J by 7 bases, with 20 bases left in between. Germline V lookup: CDR1 SGHVS, CDR2 FQNEAQ. The CDR3 DNA reads TGTGCCAGCAGCCCCGTGGCCGGGGGAGTATTTGGCTACACCTTC. Its protein is CASSPVAGGVFGYTF. Using reference TRBV7-8 and TRBJ1-2 for the parts outside the CDR3, the full variable domain is GAGVSQSPRYKVAKRGQDVALRCDPISGHVSLFWYQQALGQGPEFLTYFQNEAQLDKSGLPSDRFFAERPEGSVSTLKIQRTQQEDSAVYLCASSPVAGGVFGYTFGSGTRLTVV.

This clonotype has a handful of counts. The rearrangement links TRBV7-9 to TRBJ1-1, with unresolved D. Per germline, CDR1 SEHNR and CDR2 FQNEAQ (reference sequence). The ends were cut back, 5 bases at V and 0 bases at J, with 7 bases in the middle. This CDR3 contains 13 residues. The CDR3 loop reads CASSLDMNTEAFF. The CDR3 bases are TGTGCCAGCAGCCTAGATATGAACACTGAAGCTTTCTTT.

This clonotype was observed many times. The chain is built from TRBV9 and TRBJ2-2, with D perhaps matching TRBD1 (6 bases). Trimming removed 4 bases at V and 1 base at J, with 11 bases between. CDR1 is SGDLS and CDR2 is YYNGEE in the germline V gene. The CDR3 spans 15 residues. The CDR3 reads CASSKLGQNTGELFF. The CDR3 bases are TGTGCCAGCAGCAAACTGGGACAGAACACCGGGGAGCTGTTTTTT.

There are many counts of this clonotype. This chain joins TRBV20-1 and TRBJ1-6; no clear D gene. V gave up 5 bases and J gave up 8 bases, with 16 bases separating them. Looked up from germline, CDR1 is DFQATT and CDR2 is SNEGSKA (reference sequence). This CDR3 spans 14 amino acids. CDR3 in DNA: TGCAGTGCTCTTGAAATTAGAGAACATTCACCCCTCCACTTT. This sequence encodes CSALEIREHSPLHF.

This clonotype was counted ten times or more. The chain is built from TRBV25-1 and TRBJ1-5; D is unclear. Per the germline V gene, CDR1 is MGHDK and CDR2 is SYGVNS. The CDR3 length is 12 residues. The V end lost 1 base, the J end lost 9 bases, and 7 bases lay between the germline ends. In DNA, the CDR3 is TGTGCCAGCAGTGAATCCCTGGGGCCCCAGCATTTT. Its translation is CASSESLGPQHF.

The chain uses TRBV9 and TRBJ1-2, with D possibly matching TRBD1 (6 bases). With 3 bases removed from V and 3 bases from J, the gap between germline ends came to 12 bases. The germline gives CDR1 SGDLS, CDR2 YYNGEE. The CDR3 has 14 residues. DNA for the CDR3: TGTGCCAGCAGCGCCAGGGGCCGCGACTATGGCTACACCTTC. It encodes CASSARGRDYGYTF.

The chain joins TRBV5-4 to TRBJ2-6, with TRBD1 matching 8 bases. V was pared by 0 bases and J by 10 bases, with 6 bases of the junction left unmatched. The V gene's germline CDR1 is SGHNT and CDR2 YYREEE (reference sequence). This CDR3 contains 15 residues. CDR3 sequence reads: CASSLDQGALNVLTF. In DNA form, the CDR3 reads TGTGCCAGCAGCTTGGACCAGGGGGCGCTGAACGTCCTGACTTTC.

Relative to its sample, this clonotype is medium-sized (0.01 to 0.1%). V usage is TRBV25-1 and J usage is TRBJ2-2; D may be TRBD1 or TRBD2 (6 bases each). The germline CDR1 and CDR2 sequences are MGHDK and SYGVNS. The CDR3 contains 14 residues. V was cut by 6 bases and J by 4 bases, with 12 bases left in between. The CDR3 region is CASSGGDGTGELFF. The CDR3 DNA reads TGTGCCAGCAGCGGGGGCGATGGCACCGGGGAGCTGTTTTTT.

The chain is built from TRBV6-2 or TRBV6-3 and TRBJ1-2, with a possible D match to TRBD1 (6 bases). Per germline, CDR1 MNHEY and CDR2 SVGEGT. This CDR3 comprises 13 residues. The germline V and J ends were trimmed by 8 bases and 4 bases, with 14 bases remaining between them. The CDR3 reads CASRTRGGYGYTF. DNA of the CDR3: TGTGCCAGCCGGACCAGGGGTGGCTATGGCTACACCTTC.

This clonotype was seen many times. The V gene is TRBV18, the J gene TRBJ2-5; tentative D call: TRBD1 (6 bases). This CDR3 spans 13 amino acids. V lost 2 bases, J lost 4 bases, and 8 bases lay in between. Germline lookup yields CDR1 KGHSH and CDR2 LQKENI. This CDR3 is CASSPARGETQYF. The CDR3 bases are TGTGCCAGCTCACCAGCCAGGGGAGAGACCCAGTACTTC.

This clonotype was seen repeatedly, ten times or more. The chain is built from TRBV5-1 and TRBJ2-3; TRBD2 agrees at 7 bases. CDR1 is SGHRS, CDR2 YFSETQ, per germline. The J segment lost 0 bases and the V segment lost 6 bases, leaving 4 bases of the junction unmatched. CDR3 length: 14 amino acids. CDR3 amino acids: CASNPAGSTDTQYF. The DNA of the CDR3 is TGCGCCAGCAATCCAGCGGGGAGCACAGATACGCAGTATTTT.

This clonotype has a count of ten or more. The V call is TRBV12-3 or TRBV12-4, the J call TRBJ1-1; TRBD1 matches 8 bases. The CDR3 extends over 14 amino acids. The J segment lost 8 bases and the V segment lost 6 bases, leaving 11 bases of the junction unmatched. This CDR3 is CASSFLAGGAEAFF. CDR3 sequence (DNA): TGTGCCAGCAGCTTTTTAGCAGGGGGCGCGGAAGCTTTCTTT.

The gene calls are TRBV9 and TRBJ1-1; D is undetermined. Germline V gene data show CDR1 as SGDLS and CDR2 as YYNGEE. The CDR3 length is 17 residues. With 1 base removed from V and 0 bases from J, the gap between germline ends came to 16 bases. The CDR3 here is CASSVSDGRQVNTEAFF. The DNA for the CDR3 is TGTGCCAGCAGCGTATCCGACGGACGGCAAGTGAACACTGAAGCTTTCTTT.

Only one count was recorded for this clonotype. The chain recombines TRBV7-2 with TRBJ1-3; a possible D gene is TRBD1 (6 bases). The CDR3 covers 12 residues. V was clipped by 10 bases and J by 4 bases, with 11 bases between them. Germline CDR1 reads SGHTA; CDR2 reads FQGNSA. CDR3 nucleotides: TGTGCCACCGGTACAGGGGGAAACACCATATATTTT. Translating gives CATGTGGNTIYF.

The chain combines TRBV7-2 with TRBJ2-3; 8 bases match TRBD1. Germline-derived CDR1 and CDR2 are SGHTA and FQGNSA. The CDR3 is 15 amino acids. V trimming: 2 bases; J trimming: 4 bases; junction bases outside the gene matches: 5. The CDR3 DNA reads TGTGCCAGCAGCTTACAGGGGGCGCTCGCAGATACGCAGTATTTT. Encoded protein: CASSLQGALADTQYF.

This clonotype was detected only a few times. This chain joins TRBV11-1 and TRBJ2-7; D not certain. There are 13 residues in the CDR3. Germline V gene lookup returns CDR1 SGHAT and CDR2 FQDESV (reference sequence). Trimming stripped 4 bases from V and 3 bases from J, with 10 bases between. The chain's CDR3 is CASSSRRGYEQYF. The CDR3 DNA reads TGTGCCAGCAGCTCTAGACGAGGCTACGAGCAGTACTTC.

The chain recombines TRBV7-2 with TRBJ2-5; unclear D gene. This CDR3 has 14 amino acids. The germline V gene has CDR1 SGHTA and CDR2 FQGNSA. V lost 5 bases, J lost 1 base, and 11 bases lay in between. The CDR3 DNA is TGTGCCAGCAGCCTGTCGTCGGCCCAAGAGACCCAGTACTTC. This codes for CASSLSSAQETQYF.

This clonotype was counted ten times or more. This chain joins TRBV7-9 and TRBJ1-1; no definite D call. The CDR3 runs 12 residues. Trimming left V 3 bases short and J 8 bases short, with 10 bases between. Germline CDR1 reads SEHNR; CDR2 reads FQNEAQ (reference sequence). CDR3 DNA: TGTGCCAGCAGCTTCGGCCGAAGCGAAGCTTTCTTT. It codes for CASSFGRSEAFF. Based on the CDR3 plus reference TRBV7-9 and TRBJ1-1, the full variable domain is DTGVSQNPRHKITKRGQNVTFRCDPISEHNRLYWYRQTLGQGPEFLTYFQNEAQLEKSRLLSDRFSAERPKGSFSTLEIQRTEQGDSAMYLCASSFGRSEAFFGQGTRLTVV.

The chain carries TRBV30 and TRBJ1-1; D remains ambiguous. This CDR3 spans 13 amino acids. Germline-derived CDR1 and CDR2 are GTSNPN and SVGIG (reference sequence). The V and J ends lost 5 bases and 7 bases respectively, with 17 bases between them. The CDR3 spells CAWVETPYYEAFF. DNA of the CDR3: TGTGCCTGGGTCGAGACCCCCTATTATGAAGCTTTCTTT.

The sample holds many counts of this clonotype. CDR3: CAISDDRGLKETQYF. The CDR3 DNA is TGTGCCATCAGTGATGACAGGGGCCTAAAAGAGACCCAGTACTTC. The chain is built from TRBV10-3 and TRBJ2-5; 8 positions agree with TRBD1. This CDR3 spans 15 amino acids. The ends lost 3 bases at V and 3 bases at J; junction bases unmatched: 6. Germline CDR1 ENHRY, CDR2 SYGVKD.

The rearrangement links TRBV6-2 or TRBV6-3 to TRBJ2-7; D is unclear. The CDR3 runs 11 residues. The V and J ends lost 5 bases and 5 bases respectively, with 7 bases between them. Per germline, CDR1 MNHEY and CDR2 SVGEGT. DNA of the CDR3: TGTGCCAGCAGTCGATCGCACGAGCAGTACTTC. This encodes CASSRSHEQYF.

This clonotype was recorded a few times. This chain connects TRBV7-2 to TRBJ2-3; D gene unclear. Germline loops: CDR1 SGHTA, CDR2 FQGNSA. V gave up 1 base and J gave up 4 bases, with 15 bases separating them. The CDR3 consists of 16 residues. The CDR3 reads CASSLGRNLSPDTQYF. The DNA for the CDR3 is TGTGCCAGCAGCTTAGGGCGGAATCTCTCCCCAGATACGCAGTATTTT.

This clonotype was detected many times. This chain connects TRBV4-1 to TRBJ1-5; D remains ambiguous. CDR1 is MGHRA, CDR2 YSYEKL, per germline. The CDR3 has 15 residues. Trimming pared 1 base from V and 0 bases from J, leaving 7 bases between. The CDR3 nucleotides read TGCGCCAGCAGCCAAGTGACAAGTAGCAATCAGCCCCAGCATTTT. The encoded protein is CASSQVTSSNQPQHF.

This clonotype was found many times. The chain is built from TRBV12-3 or TRBV12-4 and TRBJ2-7; 12 bases fit TRBD1. Trimming removed 3 bases from V and 6 bases from J; junction bases left unmatched: 6. The CDR3 spans 15 residues. CDR3 in amino acids: CASSFQGQGAIEQYF. CDR3 in DNA: TGTGCCAGCAGTTTTCAGGGACAGGGGGCTATCGAGCAGTACTTC.